Shown below are 2 T cell receptor beta chains from a single sample sequenced in a study of blood T cell repertoires in COVID-19. Measured with immunoSEQ multiplex PCR; TCRdb has only the in-frame clones, and not every one. The sample records about 270,000 clones, roughly nine tenths being singletons. Sequences were obtained from PBMCs or T cells enriched from blood (not recorded which). These receptors originate from a woman aged 18 to 35 who had recovered from COVID-19.

The chain employs TRBV7-3 and TRBJ1-1, with TRBD1 as a possible D gene (5 bases). The CDR3 extends over 14 amino acids. The germline V and J ends were trimmed by 0 bases and 5 bases, with 10 bases remaining between them. The germline gives CDR1 SGHTA, CDR2 FQGTGA. The CDR3 here is CASSLTAQETEAFF. DNA of the CDR3: TGTGCCAGCAGCTTAACGGCACAGGAGACTGAAGCTTTCTTT.

CDR3 in DNA: TGTGCCAGCAGTGACATGACCACAGGGGCCCAGAGAGCTTTCTTT. This encodes CASSDMTTGAQRAFF. The chain is built from TRBV6-1 and TRBJ1-1; 7 positions agree with TRBD1. V dropped 3 bases and J dropped 10; count of bases not matched to a gene: 14. The CDR3 loop spans 15 amino acids. The germline V gene encodes CDR1 MNHNS and CDR2 SASEGT.